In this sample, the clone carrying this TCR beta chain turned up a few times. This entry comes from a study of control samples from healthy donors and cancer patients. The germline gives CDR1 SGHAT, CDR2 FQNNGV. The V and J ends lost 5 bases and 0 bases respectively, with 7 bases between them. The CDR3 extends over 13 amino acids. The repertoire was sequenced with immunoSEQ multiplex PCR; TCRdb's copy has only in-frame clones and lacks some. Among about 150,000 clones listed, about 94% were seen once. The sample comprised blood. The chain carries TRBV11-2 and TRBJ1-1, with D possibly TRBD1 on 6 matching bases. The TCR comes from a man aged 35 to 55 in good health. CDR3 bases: TGTGCCAGCAGCGGGGGGCTGAACACTGAAGCTTTCTTT. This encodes CASSGGLNTEAFF. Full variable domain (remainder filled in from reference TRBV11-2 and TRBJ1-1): EAGVAQSPRYKIIEKRQSVAFWCNPISGHATLYWYQQILGQGPKLLIQFQNNGVVDDSQLPKDRFSAERLKGVDSTLKIQPAKLEDSAVYLCASSGGLNTEAFFGQGTRLTVV.